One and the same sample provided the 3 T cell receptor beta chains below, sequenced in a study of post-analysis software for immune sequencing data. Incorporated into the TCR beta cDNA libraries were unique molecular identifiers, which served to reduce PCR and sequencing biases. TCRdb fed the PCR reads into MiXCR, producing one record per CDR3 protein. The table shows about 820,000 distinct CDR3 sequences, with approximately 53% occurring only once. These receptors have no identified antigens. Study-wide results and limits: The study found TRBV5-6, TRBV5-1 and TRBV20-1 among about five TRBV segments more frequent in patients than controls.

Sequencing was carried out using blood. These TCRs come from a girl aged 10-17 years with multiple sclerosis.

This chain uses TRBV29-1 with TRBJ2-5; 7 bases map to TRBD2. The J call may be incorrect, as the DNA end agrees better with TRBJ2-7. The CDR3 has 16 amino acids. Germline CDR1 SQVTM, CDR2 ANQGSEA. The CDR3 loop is CSVEDSSSGKSYEQYF. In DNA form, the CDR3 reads TGCAGCGTTGAAGATAGTTCCAGCGGGAAGTCCTACGAGCAGTACTTC.

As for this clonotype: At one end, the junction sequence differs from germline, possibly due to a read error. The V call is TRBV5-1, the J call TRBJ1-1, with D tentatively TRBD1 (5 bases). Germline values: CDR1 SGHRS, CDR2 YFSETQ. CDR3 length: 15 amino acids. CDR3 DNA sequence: TGCGCCAGCAGCTTCTACGGGGCGCCTAACACTGAAGCTTCCTTT. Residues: CASSFYGAPNTEASF.

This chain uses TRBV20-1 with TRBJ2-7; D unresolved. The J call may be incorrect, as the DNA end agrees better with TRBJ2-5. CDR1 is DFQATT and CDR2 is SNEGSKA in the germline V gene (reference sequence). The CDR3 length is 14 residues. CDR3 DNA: TGCAGTGCTGGTCCCCGACTTGCAGAAGAGACCCAGTACTTC. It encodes CSAGPRLAEETQYF.